Shown below are 30 T cell receptor beta chains from a single sample sequenced in a study of beta chain features in type 1 diabetes. Reverse transcription of all isolated RNA meant that expressed TCRB transcripts were sequenced. Data came from immunoSEQ multiplex PCR; TCRdb stores just in-frame clones and leaves some out. The repertoire includes about 320,000 clones, 13% to 15% of them detected once, and about 6.6% sits in the top ten. The sample comprised central memory CD4+ T cells from blood. These receptors were obtained from a man aged 25 to 45 in good health.

This clone was seen a few times. The chain links TRBV29-1 to TRBJ2-3, with D possibly matching TRBD2 (6 bases). CDR3 length: 14 residues. Trimming left V 4 bases short and J 2 bases short, with 13 bases between. From germline, CDR1 is SQVTM and CDR2 ANQGSEA. This chain's CDR3 is CSVGMGDFTDTQYF. CDR3 DNA: TGCAGCGTTGGAATGGGGGACTTCACAGATACGCAGTATTTT.

This clone turned up a few times. The chain is built from TRBV27 and TRBJ2-1; D remains ambiguous. Germline values: CDR1 MNHEY, CDR2 SMNVEV (reference sequence). Trimming stripped 6 bases from V and 5 bases from J, with 23 bases between. The CDR3 is made up of 17 amino acids. The CDR3, as DNA: TGTGCCAGCAGAGATTCCGGGCGCAACTTCGTCCACAATGAGCAGTTCTTC. Its protein is CASRDSGRNFVHNEQFF.

The J gene is TRBJ2-3, the V gene TRBV9; 7 bases align to TRBD1. Unmatched junction bases numbered 7, after V lost 3 bases and J lost 6 bases. Per the germline V gene, CDR1 is SGDLS and CDR2 is YYNGEE. The CDR3 sequence is 14 residues long. The CDR3 DNA sequence: TGTGCCAGCAGCGGACAGGGTTTCCCGGATACGCAGTATTTT. It is translated as CASSGQGFPDTQYF.

The chain combines TRBV30 with TRBJ1-5, with D perhaps matching TRBD1 (6 bases). The CDR3 length is 14 residues. The V end was cut by 2 bases, the J end by 5 bases, with 13 bases between. In germline, CDR1 is GTSNPN, CDR2 SVGIG (reference sequence). The CDR3 loop reads CAWSIVDSDQPQHF. DNA for the CDR3: TGTGCCTGGAGTATCGTGGACAGTGATCAGCCCCAGCATTTT.

V usage is TRBV27 and J usage is TRBJ2-1; 10 bases are a match to TRBD2. Trimming removed 7 bases from V and 2 bases from J; junction bases left unmatched: 2. The CDR3 is 14 residues long. CDR1 is MNHEY and CDR2 is SMNVEV in the germline V gene (reference sequence). The CDR3 DNA follows: TGTGCCAGCACCCTAGCGGGGGCCTACAATGAGCAGTTCTTC. As protein: CASTLAGAYNEQFF.

This clone has a handful of counts. The chain is built from TRBV7-8 and TRBJ2-1, with 10 bases lining up with TRBD2. The CDR3 contains 14 residues. Germline CDR1 and CDR2: SGHVS and FQNEAQ. V lost 5 bases, J lost 14 bases, and 12 bases stayed unmatched. CDR3 sequence: CASSPSGGADIKFF. Here the CDR3 DNA reads TGTGCCAGCAGCCCCAGCGGGGGGGCCGATATAAAGTTCTTC.

The V and J genes are TRBV7-9 and TRBJ2-3; 9 bases map to TRBD1. The CDR3 consists of 16 residues. Trimming cost V 5 bases and J 2 bases; bases outside gene matches: 8. Germline-derived CDR1 and CDR2 are SEHNR and FQNEAQ (reference sequence). The CDR3: CASSPGTGSFTDTQYF. CDR3 DNA sequence: TGTGCCAGCAGCCCCGGGACAGGGTCTTTCACAGATACGCAGTATTTT.

This clone showed up just a few times. The V call is TRBV6-5, the J call TRBJ2-3; D unresolved. V was pared by 4 bases and J by 0 bases, with 5 bases between. The CDR3 extends over 13 amino acids. Germline values: CDR1 MNHEY, CDR2 SVGAGI. CDR3: CASSSPSTDTQYF. CDR3 bases: TGTGCCAGCAGTTCCCCAAGCACAGATACGCAGTATTTT.

The rearrangement joins TRBV2 to TRBJ1-2; D is possibly TRBD1 (5 bases). CDR1 and CDR2 (germline): SNHLY, FYNNEI. CDR3 length: 12 residues. V lost 6 bases and J 6 bases, leaving 11 bases between the germline ends. The DNA of the CDR3 is TGTGCCAGCAGGCGGGACGGAAATGGCTACACCTTC. Amino acid sequence: CASRRDGNGYTF.

J is TRBJ2-7 and V is TRBV6-5; no reliable D call. Germline V gives CDR1 MNHEY, CDR2 SVGAGI. Trimming took off 6 bases at V and 3 bases at J, with 12 bases between the two ends. The CDR3 totals 13 residues. CDR3 protein: CASSQTDRYEQYF. In nucleotides, the CDR3 is TGTGCCAGCAGCCAAACGGACCGCTACGAGCAGTACTTC.

The sample holds a few counts of this clone. This rearrangement joins TRBV5-1 to TRBJ2-1; TRBD2 aligns across 13 bases. Germline V gene data show CDR1 as SGHRS and CDR2 as YFSETQ. V was pared by 1 base and J by 7 bases, with 8 bases of the junction left unmatched. CDR3 length: 17 residues. For the CDR3, the DNA is TGCGCCAGCAGCTTGACTAGCGGGAGGGCCCAAGCAAATGAGCAGTTCTTC. Translating it yields CASSLTSGRAQANEQFF.

V is TRBV6-6 and J is TRBJ2-3, with D possibly being TRBD2 (7 bases). V was pared by 10 bases and J by 0 bases, with 14 bases between. There are 14 residues in the CDR3. Germline lookup yields CDR1 MNHNY and CDR2 SVGAGI (reference sequence). CDR3 protein: CAILGGRSTDTQYF. CDR3 coding DNA: TGTGCCATCCTCGGGGGGCGGAGCACAGATACGCAGTATTTT.

This clone was counted at least ten times. V usage is TRBV4-3 and J usage is TRBJ1-1; no clear D. CDR3 length equals 11 residues. The germline V gene has CDR1 LGHNA and CDR2 YSLEER. V shed 3 bases and J shed 11 bases, with 10 bases lying between them. For the CDR3, the DNA is TGCGCCAGCAGCCAGGCTGGCCGGGCTTTCTTT. This encodes CASSQAGRAFF.

This clone occurred a few times. The genes are TRBV6-5 and TRBJ1-2; possible D gene TRBD1, 5 bases. Trimming removed 0 bases from V and 5 bases from J, with 16 bases in between. Germline V gene data show CDR1 as MNHEY and CDR2 as SVGAGI. The CDR3 length is 16 residues. The CDR3 protein is CASSYSGPMAQYGYTF. CDR3 nucleotide sequence: TGTGCCAGCAGTTACTCGGGACCTATGGCCCAGTATGGCTACACCTTC.

This clone has more than one count but fewer than ten. The rearrangement links TRBV6-6 to TRBJ2-7; D is tentatively TRBD1 or TRBD2 (5 bases each). Germline V gene data show CDR1 as MNHNY and CDR2 as SVGAGI (reference sequence). The CDR3 runs to 14 residues. Trimming stripped 4 bases from V and 4 bases from J, with 14 bases between. The CDR3 DNA reads TGTGCCAGCAGTTGGGGGACGAGGGCATACGAGCAGTACGTC. It is translated as CASSWGTRAYEQYV.

This clone was counted a few times. The rearrangement joins TRBV5-6 to TRBJ2-1; 9 bases are shared with TRBD1. This CDR3 is 16 amino acids long. V lost 3 bases, J lost 7 bases, and 11 bases stayed unmatched. Germline lookup yields CDR1 SGHDT and CDR2 YYEEEE. CDR3 sequence reads: CASSSLTGTGLNEQFF. The CDR3, as DNA: TGTGCCAGCAGCTCTCTAACCGGGACAGGGCTTAATGAGCAGTTCTTC.

This clone has ten or more counts. The chain joins TRBV2 to TRBJ2-1, with 14 nucleotides matching TRBD2. CDR1 is SNHLY and CDR2 is FYNNEI in the germline V gene. This CDR3 has 13 amino acids. Trimming at V came to 8 bases and at J to 7 bases, leaving 1 base not matched to a gene. The chain's CDR3 is CASGLAGGNEQFF. The CDR3 nucleotides read TGTGCCAGCGGACTAGCGGGAGGTAATGAGCAGTTCTTC.

This clone occurred a few times. The chain carries TRBV6-5 and TRBJ2-5, with D perhaps matching TRBD1 (5 bases). V was cut by 8 bases and J by 3 bases, with 19 bases left in between. CDR1 and CDR2 from the germline V gene are MNHEY and SVGAGI. The CDR3 runs to 15 residues. CDR3: CASGAQLYPEETQYF. The CDR3 DNA follows: TGTGCCAGCGGGGCCCAACTTTACCCTGAAGAGACCCAGTACTTC.

Regarding this clone: At one of its ends the junction is not consistent with the germline gene, which may arise from a read error. The chain employs TRBV12-5 and TRBJ1-2; tentative D call: TRBD1 (5 bases). CDR1 is LGHNT and CDR2 is FRNRAP in the germline V gene. The CDR3 is made up of 12 amino acids. The DNA for the CDR3 is TGTGCTAGTGCTTTGGCCGGGACCCGCTACACCTTC. Its translation: CASALAGTRYTF.

There are a few counts of this clone. V and J are TRBV7-2 and TRBJ1-5; TRBD1 is a possible D gene (5 bases). The length of the CDR3 is 13 residues. CDR1 is SGHTA, CDR2 FQGNSA, per germline. V gave up 4 bases and J gave up 2 bases, with 6 bases separating them. CDR3: CASSSGRNQPQHF. CDR3 nucleotides: TGTGCCAGCAGCTCGGGACGCAATCAGCCCCAGCATTTT.

This sequence joins TRBV7-7 and TRBJ1-4; 9 bases are a match to TRBD1. V shed 6 bases and J 3 bases; nucleotides not matched to a gene: 5. Germline V gives CDR1 SSHAT, CDR2 FNYEAQ (reference sequence). There are 15 residues in the CDR3. CDR3 nucleotide sequence: TGTGCCAGCAGAGAAACAGGGGGCCCTAATGAAAAACTGTTTTTT. Translation gives CASRETGGPNEKLFF.

The chain uses TRBV4-1 and TRBJ2-7; D call uncertain. There are 15 residues in the CDR3. Germline lookup yields CDR1 MGHRA and CDR2 YSYEKL. V was shortened by 0 bases and J by 7 bases, with 16 bases between the two germline ends. CDR3 DNA: TGCGCCAGCAGCCAAGATGGGCGGTTAGCACGGGAGCAGTACTTC. It encodes CASSQDGRLAREQYF.

At least ten counts were recorded for this clone. The chain employs TRBV7-2 and TRBJ2-3, with no clear D. Germline loops: CDR1 SGHTA, CDR2 FQGNSA. The CDR3 runs to 14 residues. The germline V and J ends were trimmed by 2 bases and 2 bases, with 8 bases remaining between them. The DNA for the CDR3 is TGTGCCAGCAGCTTAAACGCAAACACAGATACGCAGTATTTT. Protein sequence: CASSLNANTDTQYF.

The chain combines TRBV6-5 with TRBJ1-1, with D unresolved. Germline CDR1 and CDR2: MNHEY and SVGAGI. The CDR3 is 13 residues long. V dropped 5 bases and J dropped 3 bases, with 10 bases sitting between them. The DNA for the CDR3 is TGTGCCAGCAGTGAAGGGCTGTACACTGAAGCTTTCTTT. It codes for CASSEGLYTEAFF.

The table lists this clone with a few counts. The V gene is TRBV7-9, the J gene TRBJ1-3; 10 bases are a match to TRBD1. CDR3 size: 19 residues. Per the germline V gene, CDR1 is SEHNR and CDR2 is FQNEAQ (reference sequence). V shed 5 bases, J shed 0 bases, and the junction held 13 bases outside the gene matches. The CDR3 here is CASSEGRDRGRVSGNTIYF. Written as DNA, the CDR3 is TGTGCCAGCAGCGAAGGCCGGGACAGGGGACGAGTCTCTGGAAACACCATATATTTT.

This chain links TRBV15 with TRBJ1-2; D is ambiguous. Trimming took off 7 bases at V and 5 bases at J, with 14 bases between the two ends. Germline CDR1 LNHNV, CDR2 YYDKDF (reference sequence). The CDR3 length is 13 residues. CDR3 sequence (DNA): TGTGCCACCACCCACTCGTCCGGATATGGCTACACCTTC. The encoded protein is CATTHSSGYGYTF. The full variable domain, in which reference TRBV15 and TRBJ1-2 provide the parts outside the CDR3, is DAMVIQNPRYQVTQFGKPVTLSCSQTLNHNVMYWYQQKSSQAPKLLFHYYDKDFNNEADTPDNFQSRRPNTSFCFLDIRSPGLGDTAMYLCATTHSSGYGYTFGSGTRLTVV.

The V gene is TRBV11-3, the J gene TRBJ2-3, with a possible D match to TRBD2 (6 bases). The CDR3 loop spans 15 amino acids. V was trimmed by 4 bases and J by 4 bases, leaving 15 bases between them. CDR1 SGHNT and CDR2 YENEEA come from the germline V gene. CDR3 sequence reads: CASSSRGGVADTQYF. Here the CDR3 DNA reads TGTGCCAGCAGCTCCCGCGGCGGGGTTGCAGATACGCAGTATTTT.

The sample holds a few counts of this clone. This chain connects TRBV28 to TRBJ1-5; D call uncertain. From germline, CDR1 is MDHEN and CDR2 SYDVKM. CDR3 length: 12 residues. V was cut by 4 bases and J by 6 bases, with 7 bases left in between. The CDR3 loop is CASSYSLQPQHF. The CDR3 region has the DNA TGTGCCAGCAGTTACAGTCTTCAGCCCCAGCATTTT.

The chain has TRBV6-6 and TRBJ2-1; D might be TRBD1 or TRBD2, each matching 5 bases. Germline CDR1 and CDR2: MNHNY and SVGAGI (reference sequence). CDR3 length: 15 amino acids. V lost 0 bases, J lost 2 bases, and 8 bases lay in between. CDR3 in amino acids: CASSYSMGAYNEQFF. DNA for the CDR3: TGTGCCAGCAGTTACTCGATGGGGGCCTACAATGAGCAGTTCTTC.

The chain has TRBV6-1 and TRBJ1-3; D not resolved. There are 15 residues in the CDR3. The V gene lost 0 bases and the J gene lost 4 bases, with 10 bases spanning the gap. Germline CDR1 MNHNS, CDR2 SASEGT. The CDR3: CASSEATTTGNTIYF. CDR3 in DNA: TGTGCCAGCAGTGAAGCGACGACAACAGGAAACACCATATATTTT.